The entry that follows covers one T cell receptor (beta chain) sequence. This sample is part of a study of blood T cell repertoires in COVID-19. Study in general: The samples span acute and convalescent COVID-19 from the United States, Italy and Spain.

The assay was immunoSEQ multiplex PCR, and TCRdb's table has in-frame clones only and misses some. The table lists 250,000 to 300,000 clones, around 84% of them singletons. V gave up 4 bases and J gave up 0 bases, with 12 bases separating them. CDR1 and CDR2 from the germline V gene are SGHNT and YYREEE (reference sequence). The CDR3 consists of 15 residues. This chain connects TRBV5-4 to TRBJ2-3; a possible D gene is TRBD2 (6 bases). Sequenced: PBMCs or T cells enriched from blood (not recorded which). The sequence came from a man aged 25 to 40 with acute COVID-19. DNA for the CDR3: TGTGCCAGCAGCGGAGGGTCAGCTAGCACAGATACGCAGTATTTT. Translation: CASSGGSASTDTQYF.